This T cell receptor beta chain stems from a study of blood T cell dynamics during melanoma immunotherapy. Study context: Standard first-line treatment here was pembrolizumab or nivolumab plus ipilimumab in metastatic melanoma.

Only in-frame clones appear in the TCRdb table, and some are missing; sequencing was by immunoSEQ multiplex PCR. Here the sample spans approximately 4,900 clones, about 88% being singletons. Study-wide points: Clones driving repertoire changes may be melanoma-specific or general immune activation.

Germline loops: CDR1 SNHLY, CDR2 FYNNEI. This CDR3 comprises 11 residues. The V end lost 5 bases, the J end lost 0 bases, and 1 base lay between the germline ends. Worth noting for this clone: Its antigen is undetermined.

As to time point: week 3, after first cycle of checkpoint inhibitor. Response was assessed by RECIST 1.1 at 12 weeks, except two rapid progressors. Patients had no prior systemic cancer treatment, immunosuppressants or other active cancers. V usage is TRBV2 and J usage is TRBJ2-5; D is unclear. The clonotype comes from a human donor with melanoma. The source was blood, collected from a patient treated with checkpoint blockade. CDR3 protein: CASSYQETQYF. CDR3 coding DNA: TGTGCCAGCAGTTACCAAGAGACCCAGTACTTC.